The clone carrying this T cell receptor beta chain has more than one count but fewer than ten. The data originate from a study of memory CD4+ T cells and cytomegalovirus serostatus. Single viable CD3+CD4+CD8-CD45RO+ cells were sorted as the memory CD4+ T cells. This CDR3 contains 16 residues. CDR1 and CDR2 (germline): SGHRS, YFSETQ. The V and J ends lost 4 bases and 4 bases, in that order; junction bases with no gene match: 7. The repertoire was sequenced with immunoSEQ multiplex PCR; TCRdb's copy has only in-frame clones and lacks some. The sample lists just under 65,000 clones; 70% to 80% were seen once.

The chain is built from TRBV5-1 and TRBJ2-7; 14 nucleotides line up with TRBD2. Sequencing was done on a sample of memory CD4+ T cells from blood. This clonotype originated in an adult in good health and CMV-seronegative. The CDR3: CASSPGLAGEGYEQYF. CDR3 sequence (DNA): TGCGCCAGCAGCCCGGGACTAGCGGGAGAAGGGTACGAGCAGTACTTC.